The present T cell receptor (beta chain) was sequenced within a study of CD8 T cells in ankylosing spondylitis. This clonotype was observed at least ten times. The target antigen is unknown. V was pared by 5 bases and J by 1 base, with 8 bases between. In germline, CDR1 is DFQATT, CDR2 SNEGSKA (reference sequence). There are 13 residues in the CDR3. Construction of TCR beta libraries was performed using quantitative 5'-RACE with molecular barcodes. Each CDR3 protein gets one entry after TCRdb re-called the 5' RACE reads with MiXCR. The data contain just under 550,000 distinct CDR3 sequences, approximately 12% of them singletons. Study-level points and caveats: The authors found the disease-linked clones to be CD8+ and relatively rare in peripheral blood. Blood of patients with ankylosing spondylitis appeared to be characterized by a TCR beta motif of about eight highly homologous variants. The study looked at matched synovial fluid samples from ankylosing spondylitis patients. Disease-linked clones were reported to be significantly enriched there.

This chain links TRBV20-1 with TRBJ2-2; D is ambiguous. The TCR originated in a male donor with ankylosing spondylitis. The sample comprised blood, either unsorted or a sorted T cell fraction (not recorded which). CDR3 nucleotide sequence: TGCAGTGCTCCCAACAGGAACACCGGGGAGCTGTTTTTT. Amino acid sequence: CSAPNRNTGELFF.